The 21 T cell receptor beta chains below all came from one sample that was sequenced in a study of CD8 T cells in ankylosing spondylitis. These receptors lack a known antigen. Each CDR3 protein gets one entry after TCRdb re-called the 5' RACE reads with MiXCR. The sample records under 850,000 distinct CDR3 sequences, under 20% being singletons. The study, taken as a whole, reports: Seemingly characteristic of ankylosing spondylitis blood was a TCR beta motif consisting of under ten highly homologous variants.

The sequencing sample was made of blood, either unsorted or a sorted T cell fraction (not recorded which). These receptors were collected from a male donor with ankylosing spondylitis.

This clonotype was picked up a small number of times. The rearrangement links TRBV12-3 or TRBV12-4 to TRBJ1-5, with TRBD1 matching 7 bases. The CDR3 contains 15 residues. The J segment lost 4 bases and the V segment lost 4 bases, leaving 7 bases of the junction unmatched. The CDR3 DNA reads TGTGCCAGCAGTTCGACAGGGAACGTGAATCAGCCCCAGCATTTT. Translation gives CASSSTGNVNQPQHF.

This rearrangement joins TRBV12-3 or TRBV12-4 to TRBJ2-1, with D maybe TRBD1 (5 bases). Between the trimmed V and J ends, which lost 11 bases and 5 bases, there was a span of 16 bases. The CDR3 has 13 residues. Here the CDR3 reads CASSLGAHNEQFF. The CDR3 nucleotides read TGTGCCTCCTCCCTTGGGGCACACAATGAGCAGTTCTTC.

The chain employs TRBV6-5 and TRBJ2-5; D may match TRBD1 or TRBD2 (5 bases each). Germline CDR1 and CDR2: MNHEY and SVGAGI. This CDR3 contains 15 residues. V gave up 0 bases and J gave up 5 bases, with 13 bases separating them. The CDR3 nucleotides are TGTGCCAGCAGTTACTCAGGCCCTGGGACGGAGACCCAGTACTTC. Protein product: CASSYSGPGTETQYF.

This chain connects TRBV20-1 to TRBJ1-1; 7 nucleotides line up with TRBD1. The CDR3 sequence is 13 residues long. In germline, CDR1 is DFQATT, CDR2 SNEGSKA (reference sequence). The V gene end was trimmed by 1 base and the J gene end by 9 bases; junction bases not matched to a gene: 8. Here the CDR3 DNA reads TGCAGTGCTAGAGGAGGGACAGCAGTTCAAGCTTTCTTT. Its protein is CSARGGTAVQAFF.

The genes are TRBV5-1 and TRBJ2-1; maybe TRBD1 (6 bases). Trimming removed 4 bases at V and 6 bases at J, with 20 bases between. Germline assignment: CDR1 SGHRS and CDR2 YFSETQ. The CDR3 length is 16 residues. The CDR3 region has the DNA TGCGCCAGCAGCAATCCCGATTGGGGGCGCATCAATGAGCAGTTCTTC. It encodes CASSNPDWGRINEQFF.

CDR3 loop: CASSRGLAGVGELFF. In DNA, the CDR3 is TGTGCCAGCAGCCGAGGACTAGCGGGAGTCGGGGAGCTGTTTTTT. The chain carries TRBV3-1 and TRBJ2-2, with 13 bases identical to TRBD2. Trimming at V came to 4 bases and at J to 7 bases, leaving 3 bases not matched to a gene. The CDR3 covers 15 residues. In germline, CDR1 is LGHDT, CDR2 YNNKEL (reference sequence).

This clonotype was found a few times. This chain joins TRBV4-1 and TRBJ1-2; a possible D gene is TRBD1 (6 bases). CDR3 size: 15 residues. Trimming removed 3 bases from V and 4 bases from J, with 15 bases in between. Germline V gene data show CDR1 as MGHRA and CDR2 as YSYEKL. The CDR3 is CASSHHRTEFYGYTF. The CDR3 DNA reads TGCGCCAGCAGCCACCATAGGACAGAATTCTATGGCTACACCTTC.

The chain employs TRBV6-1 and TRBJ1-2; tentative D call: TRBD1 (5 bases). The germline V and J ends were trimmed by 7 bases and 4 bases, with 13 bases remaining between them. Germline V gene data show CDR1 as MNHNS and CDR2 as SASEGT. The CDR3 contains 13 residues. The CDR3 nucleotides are TGTGCCAGCACCGGGGCTCAAGGCTATGGCTACACCTTC. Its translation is CASTGAQGYGYTF.

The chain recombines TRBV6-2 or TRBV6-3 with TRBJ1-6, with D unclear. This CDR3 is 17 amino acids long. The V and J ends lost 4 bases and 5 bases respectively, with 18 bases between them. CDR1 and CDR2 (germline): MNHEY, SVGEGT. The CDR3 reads CASSSIDQVSDNSPLHF. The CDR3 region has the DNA TGTGCCAGCAGTTCCATCGACCAGGTCAGCGATAATTCACCCCTCCACTTT.

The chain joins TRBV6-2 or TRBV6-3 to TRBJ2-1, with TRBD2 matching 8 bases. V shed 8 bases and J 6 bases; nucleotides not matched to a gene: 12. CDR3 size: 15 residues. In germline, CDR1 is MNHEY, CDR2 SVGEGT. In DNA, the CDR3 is TGTGCCAGCTGGGCCCGAGGACTAGCCCCCAATGAGCAGTTCTTC. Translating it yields CASWARGLAPNEQFF.

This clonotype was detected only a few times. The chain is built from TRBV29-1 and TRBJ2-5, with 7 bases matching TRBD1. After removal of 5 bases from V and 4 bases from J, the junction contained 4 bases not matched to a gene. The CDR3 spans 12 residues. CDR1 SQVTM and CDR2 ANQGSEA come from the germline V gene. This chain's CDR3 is CSVPYRGETQYF. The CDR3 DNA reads TGCAGCGTTCCGTACAGGGGAGAGACCCAGTACTTC.

CDR3 amino acids: CASNHRGPGMETQYF. The DNA of the CDR3 is TGTGCCAGCAATCATCGGGGGCCGGGTATGGAGACCCAGTACTTC. The J gene is TRBJ2-5, the V gene TRBV5-5; D is perhaps TRBD1 or TRBD2 (6 bases each). The CDR3 is 15 residues long. CDR1 and CDR2 (germline): SGHKS, YYEKEE (reference sequence). V was shortened by 6 bases and J by 5 bases, with 20 bases between the two germline ends.

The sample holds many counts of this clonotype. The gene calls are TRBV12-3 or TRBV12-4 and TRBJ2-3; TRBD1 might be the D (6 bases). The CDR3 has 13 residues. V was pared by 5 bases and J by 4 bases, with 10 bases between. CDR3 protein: CASSRQAADTQYF. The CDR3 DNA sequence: TGTGCCAGCAGTCGACAGGCGGCAGATACGCAGTATTTT.

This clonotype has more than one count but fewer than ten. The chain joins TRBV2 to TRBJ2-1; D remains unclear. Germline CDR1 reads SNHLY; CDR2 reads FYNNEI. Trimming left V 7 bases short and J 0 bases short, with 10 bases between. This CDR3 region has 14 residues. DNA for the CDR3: TGTGCCAGCATAGAAGGAAGCTCCTACAATGAGCAGTTCTTC. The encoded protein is CASIEGSSYNEQFF.

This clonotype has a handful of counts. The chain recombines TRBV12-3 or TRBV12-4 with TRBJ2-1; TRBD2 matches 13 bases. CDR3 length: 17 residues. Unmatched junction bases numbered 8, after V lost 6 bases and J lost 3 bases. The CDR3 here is CASRPGGTSGIYNEQFF. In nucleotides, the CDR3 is TGTGCCAGCAGACCCGGGGGGACTAGCGGGATCTACAATGAGCAGTTCTTC.

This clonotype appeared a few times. CDR3 DNA sequence: TGCGCCAGCAGCTCGGGACAGGGGGCAAAGTCCTACAATGAGCAGTTCTTC. It specifies CASSSGQGAKSYNEQFF. V usage is TRBV5-1 and J usage is TRBJ2-1; 12 positions agree with TRBD1. J was trimmed by 1 base and V by 3 bases; bases with no gene match: 5. The CDR3 runs 17 residues. Looked up from germline, CDR1 is SGHRS and CDR2 is YFSETQ. Based on the CDR3 plus reference TRBV5-1 and TRBJ2-1, the full variable domain is KAGVTQTPRYLIKTRGQQVTLSCSPISGHRSVSWYQQTPGQGLQFLFEYFSETQRNKGNFPGRFSGRQFSNSRSEMNVSTLELGDSALYLCASSSGQGAKSYNEQFFGPGTRLTVL.

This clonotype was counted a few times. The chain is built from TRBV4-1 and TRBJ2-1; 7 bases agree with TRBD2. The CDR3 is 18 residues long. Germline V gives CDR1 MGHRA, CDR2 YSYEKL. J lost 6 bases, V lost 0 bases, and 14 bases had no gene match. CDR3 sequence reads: CASSQEPRPAGSGNEQFF. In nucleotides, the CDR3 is TGCGCCAGCAGCCAAGAACCCCGACCAGCGGGATCCGGCAATGAGCAGTTCTTC.

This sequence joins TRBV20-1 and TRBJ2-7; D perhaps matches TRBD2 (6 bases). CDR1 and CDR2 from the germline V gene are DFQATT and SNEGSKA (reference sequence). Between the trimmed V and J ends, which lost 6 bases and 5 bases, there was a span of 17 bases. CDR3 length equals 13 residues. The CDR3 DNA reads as TGCAGTGCAAAGGAGGGGCCAATGGACGAGCAGTACTTC. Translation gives CSAKEGPMDEQYF.

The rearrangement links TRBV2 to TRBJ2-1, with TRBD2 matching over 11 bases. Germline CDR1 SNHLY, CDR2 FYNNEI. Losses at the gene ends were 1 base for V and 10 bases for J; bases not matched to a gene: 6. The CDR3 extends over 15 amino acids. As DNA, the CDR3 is TGTGCCAGCAGTGAAGGACTAGCGGGGTTGGGGGAGCAGTTCTTC. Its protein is CASSEGLAGLGEQFF.

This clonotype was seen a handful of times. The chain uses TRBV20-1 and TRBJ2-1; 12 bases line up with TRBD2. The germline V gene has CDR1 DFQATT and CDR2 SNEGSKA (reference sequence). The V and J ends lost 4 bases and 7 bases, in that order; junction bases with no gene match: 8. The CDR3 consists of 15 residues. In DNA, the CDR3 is TGCAGTGCTATGTCCGGGACTAGCGGGTCAAATGAGCAGTTCTTC. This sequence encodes CSAMSGTSGSNEQFF.

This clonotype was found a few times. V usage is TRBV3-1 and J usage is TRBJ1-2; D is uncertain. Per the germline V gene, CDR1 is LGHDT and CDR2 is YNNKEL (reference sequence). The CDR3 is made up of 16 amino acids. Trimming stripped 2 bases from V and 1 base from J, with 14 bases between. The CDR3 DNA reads TGTGCCAGCAGCCAAAGAGGGTACGGGGATAACTATGGCTACACCTTC. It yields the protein CASSQRGYGDNYGYTF.